The clone carrying this TCR beta chain was recorded a few times. Other DNA sequences in this sample translate to the same CDR3. Germline assignment: CDR1 SGHTA and CDR2 FQGNSA. V was pared by 5 bases and J by 1 base, with 2 bases between. This CDR3 region has 11 residues. The data originate from a study of control samples from healthy donors and cancer patients. Generated by immunoSEQ multiplex PCR, the TCRdb table keeps only in-frame clones and is missing some. The sample shows about 150,000 clones, approximately 93% of them seen only once. The sample comprised blood. The chain combines TRBV7-2 with TRBJ2-5; D not resolved. The receptor comes from a woman aged 40 to 49 in good health. This CDR3 reads CASSPQETQYF. CDR3 sequence (DNA): TGTGCCAGCAGCCCCCAAGAGACCCAGTACTTC.